This T cell receptor (beta chain) appears in the sequencing data of a study of blood T cell repertoires in COVID-19. Original processing notes: Quantification of nucleated cells was approximated via reference gene primer amplification. Repertoires were generated with immunoSEQ multiplex PCR, while TCRdb's copy carries only in-frame clones and drops some. That table supplies the V and J calls and clone size; D and trimming were determined from the DNA. The data contain some 25,000 clones, about 85% of them singletons. This CDR3 has 16 residues. Germline V lookup: CDR1 SQVTM, CDR2 ANQGSEA. Trimming removed 0 bases from V and 2 bases from J, with 16 bases in between.

The TCR was taken from a man aged 45-60 years with active or convalescent COVID-19. The specimen sequenced was peripheral blood. This rearrangement joins TRBV29-1 to TRBJ1-2; D call uncertain. The CDR3 loop reads CSVEDREGPLNYGYTF. In DNA, the CDR3 is TGCAGCGTTGAAGATCGAGAGGGCCCCCTCAACTATGGCTACACCTTC.